This T cell receptor (beta chain) originates from a study of human T cells and chemical hapten exposure. Time point meaning: patch test 2, 6 weeks after DPC sensitization. Stated treatment: therapeutic diphenylcyclopropenone sensitization with weekly scalp DPC. There are 13 residues in the CDR3. V was clipped by 6 bases and J by 6 bases; unmatched bases: 7. The germline V gene encodes CDR1 SQVTM and CDR2 ANQGSEA. TCRdb re-called the RACE reads with MiXCR, one entry per CDR3 protein. The data contain about 95,000 distinct CDR3 sequences, about an eighth of them singletons. V gene TRBV29-1 combines with J gene TRBJ2-7; 11 nucleotides match TRBD2. The TCR originated in a woman in her thirties or forties with alopecia areata. Some clones in this sample may be carry-over from other donors' samples. This specimen consisted of whole blood, obtained in connection with sensitization to the hapten diphenylcyclopropenone (DPC). As DNA, the CDR3 is TGCAGCGTCGGACTAGCGGGTTCGACCGAGCAGTACTTC. It translates to CSVGLAGSTEQYF.